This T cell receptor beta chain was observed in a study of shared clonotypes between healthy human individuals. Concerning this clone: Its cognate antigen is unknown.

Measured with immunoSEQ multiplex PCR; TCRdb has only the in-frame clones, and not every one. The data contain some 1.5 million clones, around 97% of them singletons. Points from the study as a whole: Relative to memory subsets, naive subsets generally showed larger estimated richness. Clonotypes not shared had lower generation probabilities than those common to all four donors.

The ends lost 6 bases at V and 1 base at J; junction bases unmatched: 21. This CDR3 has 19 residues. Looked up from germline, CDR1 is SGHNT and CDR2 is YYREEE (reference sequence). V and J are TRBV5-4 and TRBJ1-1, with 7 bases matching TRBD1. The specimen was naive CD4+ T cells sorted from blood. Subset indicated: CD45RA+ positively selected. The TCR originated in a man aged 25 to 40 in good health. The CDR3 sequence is CASTPGPGAGGVTNTEAFF. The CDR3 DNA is TGTGCCAGCACCCCCGGGCCTGGGGCAGGGGGTGTGACGAACACTGAAGCTTTCTTT.